This is a list of T cell receptor beta chains from one sample in a study of blood T cells in healthy people across ages. Each CDR3 protein gets one entry after TCRdb re-called the 5' RACE reads with MiXCR. Of about 690,000 distinct CDR3 sequences in the sample, approximately 40% are singletons; the top ten hold 25% to 35%. The source material was blood. The source is a man older than 75 in good health. CDR3s include the opening cysteine and the closing phenylalanine or tryptophan. Each record gives: J gene, clone size, D gene, V gene, CDR3 DNA, CDR3 protein. D genes are given only for firm matches. The size entry is marked missing in some rows and otherwise reads once, few, many or a size class.

j_call: TRBJ2-3
clone_size: few
d_call: TRBD2
v_call: TRBV6-5
cdr3_nt: TGTGCCAGCAACGAGGGACTAGCGGGAGATACGCAGTATTTT
cdr3_aa: CASNEGLAGDTQYF

j_call: TRBJ2-3
clone_size: few
d_call: TRBD2
v_call: TRBV7-8
cdr3_nt: TGTGCCAGCAGCTTTTGGGGCGGGGGGATCCAAAGAGATACGCAGTATTTT
cdr3_aa: CASSFWGGGIQRDTQYF

j_call: TRBJ2-3
clone_size: NA
d_call: TRBD1
v_call: TRBV5-1
cdr3_nt: TGCGCCAGCATCAACGCCGGGACAGGGAACACAGATACGCAGTATTTT
cdr3_aa: CASINAGTGNTDTQYF

j_call: TRBJ2-4
clone_size: NA
d_call: TRBD2
v_call: TRBV4-3
cdr3_nt: TGCGCCAGCAGCCGGTGGGGGGGAGAAAACATTCAGTACTTC
cdr3_aa: CASSRWGGENIQYF

j_call: TRBJ1-4
clone_size: many
d_call: NA
v_call: TRBV29-1
cdr3_nt: TGCAGCGTTGAAGTGACCGGACAGAAGAATGAAAAACTGTTTTTT
cdr3_aa: CSVEVTGQKNEKLFF

j_call: TRBJ2-3
clone_size: many
d_call: NA
v_call: TRBV20-1
cdr3_nt: TGCAGTGCCCCACAGGAATCCACAGATACGCAGTATTTT
cdr3_aa: CSAPQESTDTQYF

j_call: TRBJ2-2
clone_size: few
d_call: NA
v_call: TRBV4-1
cdr3_nt: TGCGCCAGCAAATCCCCCCCGGGTCAGAACACCGGGGAGCTGTTTTTT
cdr3_aa: CASKSPPGQNTGELFF

j_call: TRBJ1-4
clone_size: NA
d_call: NA
v_call: TRBV6-2/TRBV6-3
cdr3_nt: TGTGCCAGCAGTTTAGGCCGGGATGAAAAACTGTTTTTT
cdr3_aa: CASSLGRDEKLFF

j_call: TRBJ2-1
clone_size: NA
d_call: TRBD2
v_call: TRBV24-1
cdr3_nt: TGTGCCACCAGTGATTATTCCCTAGCGGGACGAGGCTCCTACAATGAGCAGTTCTTC
cdr3_aa: CATSDYSLAGRGSYNEQFF

j_call: TRBJ2-2
clone_size: few
d_call: TRBD2
v_call: TRBV9
cdr3_nt: TGTGCCAGCAGCCGGGGGCTAGCGGGGGGTAACACCGGGGAGCTGTTTTTT
cdr3_aa: CASSRGLAGGNTGELFF

j_call: TRBJ2-5
clone_size: NA
d_call: NA
v_call: TRBV5-6
cdr3_nt: TGTGCCAGCTTTTCGAAAAGCCAAGAGACCCAGTACTTC
cdr3_aa: CASFSKSQETQYF

j_call: TRBJ2-7
clone_size: NA
d_call: NA
v_call: TRBV28
cdr3_nt: TGTGCCAGCAGTTTATCGGTCAGCACCTACGAGCAGTACTTC
cdr3_aa: CASSLSVSTYEQYF

j_call: TRBJ2-5
clone_size: NA
d_call: TRBD1
v_call: TRBV27
cdr3_nt: TGTGCCAGTAGTTTATTTGACAGGGACAATGAGCAGTACTTC
cdr3_aa: CASSLFDRDNEQYF